These 5 T cell receptor beta chains originate from one sample sequenced in a study of blood T cells in healthy people across ages. A second PCR of roughly 7 to 11 cycles used a sample-barcoded 5' primer and a J-beta primer mix. TCRdb re-called the 5' RACE reads with MiXCR, one entry per CDR3 protein. This sample has some 1.6 million distinct CDR3 sequences; approximately 32% occur once, and the top ten carry about 11%. Sequenced sample: blood. These TCRs come from a woman aged 30 to 39 in good health.

This clonotype has only a few counts. The chain uses TRBV6-2 or TRBV6-3 and TRBJ2-4, with 13 bases lining up with TRBD2. CDR3 size: 18 residues. Germline assignment: CDR1 MNHEY and CDR2 SVGEGT. V shed 6 bases and J 7 bases; nucleotides not matched to a gene: 15. Written as DNA, the CDR3 is TGTGCCAGCAGAGGGACTAGCGGGACCCCTACAAGAACTAACATTCAGTACTTC. It codes for CASRGTSGTPTRTNIQYF.

V and J are TRBV6-1 and TRBJ1-2; D ambiguous. CDR1 MNHNS and CDR2 SASEGT come from the germline V gene. With 6 bases removed from V and 2 bases from J, the gap between germline ends came to 13 bases. CDR3 length: 14 residues. The DNA for the CDR3 is TGTGCCAGCAGCCCACATGGTTTGAACTATGGCTACACCTTC. Residues: CASSPHGLNYGYTF.

The gene calls are TRBV3-1 and TRBJ1-2, with unresolved D. Trimming stripped 1 base from V and 4 bases from J, with 13 bases between. The length of the CDR3 is 15 residues. Germline values: CDR1 LGHDT, CDR2 YNNKEL (reference sequence). In DNA form, the CDR3 reads TGTGCCAGCAGCCAAGGTGTTGGCAGAGCCTATGGCTACACCTTC. This gives the protein CASSQGVGRAYGYTF.

This clonotype has at least ten counts. The rearrangement links TRBV28 to TRBJ2-7, with 12 bases identical to TRBD2. The CDR3 is made up of 16 amino acids. The germline V gene has CDR1 MDHEN and CDR2 SYDVKM. Trimming removed 6 bases from V and 2 bases from J; junction bases left unmatched: 8. CDR3 coding DNA: TGTGCCAGCAGCTGGACTAGCGGGAACAACCCCTACGAGCAGTACTTC. Its translation: CASSWTSGNNPYEQYF.

The chain carries TRBV10-3 and TRBJ2-1; the D gene is possibly TRBD2 (7 bases). The V gene's germline CDR1 is ENHRY and CDR2 SYGVKD. This CDR3 is 15 amino acids long. Between the trimmed V and J ends, which lost 2 bases and 2 bases, there was a span of 10 bases. CDR3 residues: CAISERGGAYNEQFF. CDR3 DNA: TGTGCCATCAGTGAGAGGGGGGGGGCCTACAATGAGCAGTTCTTC.